The clone carrying this T cell receptor (beta chain) showed up many times. Its target is unknown. This CDR3 is built from 13 residues. With 6 bases removed from V and 1 base from J, the gap between germline ends came to 7 bases. The source of the sample is a study of T cell repertoires in cytomegalovirus infection. Study-level information: Carrying CMV and the relevant HLA type showed in public TCR beta signatures.

MiXCR, applied by TCRdb to the reads, yields one record per CDR3 protein. This table has about 130,000 distinct CDR3 sequences, under 30% appearing once. Study-wide points: Cumulative public TCR beta family frequency identified carriers of CMV plus the relevant HLA. HLA-C-restricted CMV-specific TCR beta clonotypes prevailed in the ex vivo response.

V is TRBV12-3 or TRBV12-4 and J is TRBJ2-4; D remains unclear. Sample: PBMCs, sequenced either directly or after in vitro stimulation (not recorded which). The origin of this receptor is a human donor in good health (CMV status not recorded). Some clones in this sample may be carry-over from other donors' samples. CDR3 region: CASSSFAKNIQYF. The CDR3 nucleotides read TGTGCCAGCAGCTCATTCGCCAAAAACATTCAGTACTTC.